These T cell receptor beta chains were read from a single sample in a study of blood T cell repertoires in COVID-19. TCRdb's table, derived via immunoSEQ multiplex PCR, lists solely in-frame clones and lacks some. The repertoire consists of just over 150,000 clones, with around nine tenths occurring once and the leading ten covering more than 2%. Sequencing was done on a sample of peripheral blood. The source is a woman in her seventies with acute or convalescent COVID-19. Each CDR3 is given with its conserved first and last residue. D genes are given only for firm matches. Size values are once, few and many counts, or a class for expanded clones, and some rows have none.

>TRBV4-2|NA|NA|TRBJ2-3
CASRHTDTQYF
TGTGCCAGCAGGCACACAGATACGCAGTATTTT
>TRBV27|NA|TRBD1|TRBJ1-2
CASSFTPGQGLRDYGYTF
TGTGCCAGCAGTTTCACTCCGGGACAGGGCCTTAGAGACTATGGCTACACCTTC
>TRBV5-1|NA|NA|TRBJ1-3
CASSTGNSGNTIYF
TGCGCCAGCAGCACGGGAAACTCTGGAAACACCATATATTTT
>TRBV9|NA|NA|TRBJ2-5
CASSVLEGTVGTAQYF
TGTGCCAGCAGCGTATTAGAGGGTACGGTGGGTACGGCCCAGTACTTC
>TRBV30|once|TRBD1|TRBJ1-3
CAWTGTARSGNTIYF
TGTGCCTGGACGGGGACAGCACGCTCTGGAAACACCATATATTTT
>TRBV10-3|NA|TRBD1|TRBJ1-5
CAISTGQGGNQPQHF
TGTGCCATCAGTACCGGACAGGGTGGCAATCAGCCCCAGCATTTT
>TRBV7-8|NA|NA|TRBJ1-5
CASSPRGSNQPQHF
TGTGCCAGCAGCCCCCGGGGGTCCAATCAGCCCCAGCATTTT
>TRBV5-6|once|NA|TRBJ1-2
CASSLSQSYTF
TGTGCCAGCAGCTTATCACAGTCCTACACCTTC
>TRBV28|NA|NA|TRBJ1-1
CASFRITGNTEAFF
TGTGCCAGCTTTCGGATCACAGGGAACACTGAAGCTTTCTTT
>TRBV9|NA|NA|TRBJ1-5
CASSRGTVRDQPQHF
TGTGCCAGCAGCCGCGGGACCGTTAGGGATCAGCCCCAGCATTTT
>TRBV5-1|NA|NA|TRBJ2-2
CASSVGGTRDTGELFF
TGCGCCAGCAGCGTCGGCGGGACGAGGGACACCGGGGAGCTGTTTTTT
>TRBV6-6|NA|NA|TRBJ2-3
CASSYPAARMNTQYF
TGTGCCAGCAGTTACCCGGCCGCGAGGATGAATACGCAGTATTTT
>TRBV5-1|NA|NA|TRBJ2-2
CASSYRVGNTGELFF
TGCGCCAGCAGCTACAGAGTTGGGAACACCGGGGAGCTGTTTTTT
>TRBV30|NA|TRBD2|TRBJ2-2
CAWSGEGGGELFF
TGTGCCTGGAGTGGGGAGGGTGGCGGGGAGCTGTTTTTT
>TRBV5-4|NA|TRBD1|TRBJ1-2
CASSPGTGLIYGYTF
TGTGCCAGCAGCCCAGGGACAGGGCTGATTTATGGCTACACCTTC
>TRBV7-9|few|TRBD2|TRBJ2-7
CASSSSSGAYEQYF
TGTGCCAGCAGCTCGAGTAGCGGGGCCTACGAGCAGTACTTC
>TRBV5-1|NA|NA|TRBJ1-3
CASSLAQEFSGNTIYF
TGCGCCAGCAGCTTGGCACAGGAGTTCTCTGGAAACACCATATATTTT
>TRBV2|NA|NA|TRBJ2-3
CASSLPSTDTQYF
TGTGCCAGCAGTCTACCTTCCACAGATACGCAGTATTTT
>TRBV6-1|NA|NA|TRBJ1-5
CASSEGTYSNQPQHF
TGTGCCAGCAGTGAGGGGACATATAGCAATCAGCCCCAGCATTTT
>TRBV9|NA|TRBD1|TRBJ2-5
CASSVEQGPQETQYF
TGTGCCAGCAGCGTAGAACAGGGGCCCCAAGAGACCCAGTACTTC
>TRBV27|NA|NA|TRBJ1-6
CASSFRPHSYNSPLHF
TGTGCCAGCAGTTTCAGGCCACACTCCTATAATTCACCCCTCCACTTT
>TRBV6-5|NA|TRBD1|TRBJ1-5
CASSITGAHNQPQHF
TGTGCCAGCAGCATTACAGGGGCCCACAATCAGCCCCAGCATTTT
>TRBV6-5|NA|NA|TRBJ2-5
CASMEGETQYF
TGTGCCAGCATGGAGGGGGAGACCCAGTACTTC
>TRBV6-2/TRBV6-3|NA|NA|TRBJ1-5
CASSYLGAGSNQPQHF
TGTGCCAGCAGTTACTTGGGGGCAGGGAGCAATCAGCCCCAGCATTTT
>TRBV5-1|NA|TRBD1|TRBJ1-3
CASSLGGQGITGNTIYF
TGCGCCAGCAGCTTGGGAGGACAGGGAATTACTGGAAACACCATATATTTT